This T cell receptor beta chain was documented in a study of blood T cell repertoires in COVID-19. The wider study: Sites in the United States, Italy and Spain provided acute and convalescent COVID-19 samples.

The CDR3 runs 14 residues. V dropped 4 bases and J dropped 7 bases, with 14 bases sitting between them. Germline-derived CDR1 and CDR2 are SGHRS and YFSETQ. Measured with immunoSEQ multiplex PCR; TCRdb has only the in-frame clones, and not every one. The sample lists tens of thousands of clones; 86% were seen once. The sequence came from an elderly woman in a cohort sampled during active or convalescent COVID-19. The sample was peripheral blood. The chain links TRBV5-1 to TRBJ1-4; D unresolved. The CDR3 sequence: CASSRVVGSEKLFF. CDR3 DNA: TGCGCCAGCAGCAGGGTCGTTGGGAGTGAAAAACTGTTTTTT.